This is a list of T cell receptor beta chains from one sample in a study of blood T cell repertoires in COVID-19. Produced via immunoSEQ multiplex PCR; TCRdb's table is partial and in-frame only. The sample has 100,000 to 120,000 clones, about 85% seen once; the top ten hold less than 2%. Sequencing was carried out using peripheral blood. All receptors come from a man aged 45-60 years with acute or convalescent COVID-19. CDR3s include the opening cysteine and the closing phenylalanine or tryptophan. A D gene is named only where the DNA matches it firmly. Rows may omit the clone size; those that give it use once, few, many or a size class.

clone_size,v_call,j_call,cdr3_length,d_call,cdr3_aa,cdr3_nt
.,TRBV10-3,TRBJ1-6,16,.,CAISETGAATGSPLHF,TGTGCCATCAGTGAGACGGGTGCAGCGACGGGTTCACCCCTCCACTTT
.,TRBV5-1,TRBJ2-3,15,.,CASSFGQIVTDTQYF,TGCGCCAGCAGCTTCGGACAGATTGTCACAGATACGCAGTATTTT
once,TRBV5-1,TRBJ1-5,15,TRBD1,CASRLTGSGNQPQHF,TGCGCCAGCAGGTTGACAGGGTCGGGCAATCAGCCCCAGCATTTT
.,TRBV2,TRBJ1-1,13,TRBD1,CASRWDSYTEAFF,TGTGCCAGCAGGTGGGACAGTTACACTGAAGCTTTCTTT
.,TRBV11-2,TRBJ1-3,16,TRBD1,CASILSSGQGRNTIYF,TGTGCCAGCATCCTAAGCTCGGGACAGGGGCGAAACACCATATATTTT
few,TRBV18,TRBJ1-1,14,.,CASSPAPGNTEAFF,TGTGCCAGCTCACCAGCGCCGGGGAACACTGAAGCTTTCTTT
.,TRBV27,TRBJ1-2,16,.,CASRYNVGGARYGYTF,TGTGCCAGCAGGTACAATGTTGGAGGGGCGCGCTATGGCTACACCTTC
few,TRBV19,TRBJ1-2,13,TRBD1,CASRRTTGEGYTF,TGTGCCAGTAGGCGGACCACAGGGGAAGGCTACACCTTC
once,TRBV5-1,TRBJ1-2,15,.,CASSLGDRLLDGYTF,TGCGCCAGCAGCTTGGGTGACAGGCTCCTCGATGGCTACACCTTC
.,TRBV7-9,TRBJ2-7,16,.,CASSHYRTRAAGEQYF,TGTGCCAGCAGCCACTATAGGACGAGGGCGGCGGGCGAGCAGTACTTC
.,TRBV7-2,TRBJ2-1,16,TRBD2,CASSFPTSGGYNEQFF,TGTGCCAGCAGCTTCCCGACTAGCGGGGGGTACAATGAGCAGTTCTTC
.,TRBV19,TRBJ1-2,13,.,CASRMAGSYGYTF,TGTGCCAGTAGGATGGCGGGGTCCTATGGCTACACCTTC
.,TRBV5-1,TRBJ1-1,14,TRBD1,CASSKGQQNTEAFF,TGCGCCAGCAGCAAGGGACAGCAGAACACTGAAGCTTTCTTT
.,TRBV5-8,TRBJ2-4,16,TRBD2,CASSPLAGGAKNIQYF,TGTGCCAGCAGCCCCTTAGCGGGGGGGGCCAAAAACATTCAGTACTTC
once,TRBV3-1/TRBV3-2,TRBJ2-1,16,.,CASSPPTGGGLNEQFF,TGTGCCAGCAGCCCCCCCACTGGCGGGGGCCTCAATGAGCAGTTCTTC
.,TRBV9,TRBJ2-7,13,.,CASSVGLSYEQYF,TGTGCCAGCAGCGTAGGACTCTCCTACGAGCAGTACTTC
once,TRBV24-1,TRBJ2-3,15,TRBD1,CATSDFRQGVDTQYF,TGTGCCACCAGTGATTTTCGACAGGGCGTAGATACGCAGTATTTT
few,TRBV7-6,TRBJ1-4,15,.,CASSLVGGKEEKLFF,TGTGCCAGCAGCTTAGTGGGAGGGAAGGAAGAAAAACTGTTTTTT
.,TRBV10-2,TRBJ1-5,15,.,CASSEHAQGSQPQHF,TGCGCCAGCAGTGAGCATGCCCAGGGCTCTCAGCCCCAGCATTTT
.,TRBV9,TRBJ1-4,13,TRBD1,CASSVAGGEKLFF,TGTGCCAGCAGCGTAGCAGGGGGGGAAAAACTGTTTTTT
.,TRBV5-1,TRBJ1-3,14,.,CASSLAGSGNTIYF,TGCGCCAGCAGCTTGGCAGGCTCTGGAAACACCATATATTTT
.,TRBV28,TRBJ1-6,14,TRBD1,CASSVGTDNSPLHF,TGTGCCAGCAGTGTCGGGACAGATAATTCACCCCTCCACTTT
.,TRBV5-3,TRBJ1-2,11,TRBD1,CARSRTGTYTF,TGTGCCAGAAGCCGGACAGGGACCTACACCTTC
.,TRBV28,TRBJ1-2,17,TRBD1,CASRRPGQTRSYYGYTF,TGTGCCAGCAGGCGACCGGGACAGACACGTAGTTACTATGGCTACACCTTC
once,TRBV5-6,TRBJ1-1,12,TRBD1,CASSAGQLEAFF,TGTGCCAGCAGCGCGGGACAGCTTGAAGCTTTCTTT
.,TRBV28,TRBJ2-3,16,TRBD1,CASIGRQGAFADTQYF,TGTGCCAGCATTGGTAGACAGGGGGCTTTCGCAGATACGCAGTATTTT
.,TRBV15,TRBJ1-2,16,TRBD1,CATSRDPLDRVNGYTF,TGTGCCACCAGCAGAGATCCCCTGGACAGGGTAAATGGCTACACCTTC
.,TRBV5-8,TRBJ2-6,15,.,CASSLGGTGANVLTF,TGTGCCAGCAGCTTGGGCGGCACTGGGGCCAACGTCCTGACTTTC
.,TRBV28,TRBJ2-7,11,.,CASSQTTPKYF,TGTGCCAGCAGTCAAACAACACCCAAGTACTTC
.,TRBV24-1,TRBJ2-5,12,.,CATNTPRETQYF,TGTGCCACAAATACCCCCCGGGAGACCCAGTACTTC
once,TRBV24-1,TRBJ2-1,15,TRBD1,CATSVRQGRLNEQFF,TGTGCCACCAGTGTCCGACAGGGAAGGTTGAATGAGCAGTTCTTC
.,TRBV5-6,TRBJ1-4,16,TRBD1,CASRRFAGTGNEKLFF,TGTGCCAGCAGACGATTCGCCGGGACAGGGAATGAAAAACTGTTTTTT
.,TRBV5-1,TRBJ1-1,14,.,CASSLEQGVTEAFF,TGCGCCAGCAGCTTGGAACAGGGAGTTACTGAAGCTTTCTTT
.,TRBV3-1/TRBV3-2,TRBJ1-2,14,TRBD1,CASRETGFGYGYTF,TGTGCCAGCAGGGAGACAGGGTTCGGCTATGGCTACACCTTC
once,TRBV12-3/TRBV12-4,TRBJ1-2,12,.,CASSLSPGGYTF,TGTGCCAGCAGTTTAAGCCCAGGCGGCTACACCTTC
.,TRBV5-1,TRBJ2-1,15,.,CASSPDPGTYNEQFF,TGCGCCAGCAGCCCAGATCCGGGGACCTACAATGAGCAGTTCTTC
.,TRBV29-1,TRBJ1-2,13,.,CSVETRGGHGYTF,TGCAGCGTTGAAACCCGGGGTGGCCATGGCTACACCTTC
.,TRBV19,TRBJ1-6,13,.,CASSVQHTLALHF,TGTGCCAGTAGTGTACAGCACACTTTGGCCCTCCACTTT
.,TRBV2,TRBJ1-1,14,TRBD1,CASSPGQGRTEAFF,TGTGCCAGCAGCCCGGGACAGGGGAGAACTGAAGCTTTCTTT
.,TRBV27,TRBJ2-3,15,.,CASSLQGRLTDTQYF,TGTGCCAGCAGTTTACAGGGTCGGCTCACAGATACGCAGTATTTT
.,TRBV11-2,TRBJ1-2,15,TRBD1,CASSLGTGGNYGYTF,TGTGCCAGCAGCTTAGGAACAGGGGGAAACTATGGCTACACCTTC
.,TRBV5-1,TRBJ2-3,13,TRBD1,CASGQGVTDTQYF,TGCGCCAGCGGACAGGGGGTCACAGATACGCAGTATTTT
.,TRBV28,TRBJ1-5,17,.,CASSPGVRGSSNQPQHF,TGTGCCAGCTCCCCTGGGGTAAGGGGCAGTAGCAATCAGCCCCAGCATTTT
few,TRBV15,TRBJ1-1,18,.,CATSRDLGNRVAYTEAFF,TGTGCCACCAGCAGAGATCTTGGTAACAGGGTTGCGTACACTGAAGCTTTCTTT
few,TRBV4-2,TRBJ1-6,16,TRBD1,CASSQDDQGANSPLHF,TGTGCCAGCAGCCAAGATGACCAGGGGGCCAATTCACCCCTCCACTTT
.,TRBV7-8,TRBJ2-5,13,.,CASSPTRAETQYF,TGTGCCAGCAGCCCAACTAGGGCTGAGACCCAGTACTTC
.,TRBV7-6,TRBJ2-7,16,.,CASSRGPAGLTYEQYF,TGTGCCAGCAGCCGTGGTCCCGCAGGGTTAACCTACGAGCAGTACTTC
.,TRBV10-3,TRBJ2-7,13,.,CAISELTSHEQYF,TGTGCCATCAGTGAGTTAACATCACACGAGCAGTACTTC
.,TRBV4-1,TRBJ1-1,14,.,CASSTLQGTTEAFF,TGCGCCAGCAGCACTTTACAGGGTACTACTGAAGCTTTCTTT
.,TRBV6-5,TRBJ1-6,15,.,CASSYREPWDSPLHF,TGTGCCAGCAGTTACCGGGAACCATGGGATTCACCCCTCCACTTT
.,TRBV2,TRBJ2-3,15,TRBD2,CAITPAGGATDTQYF,TGTGCCATCACCCCCGCGGGGGGGGCCACAGATACGCAGTATTTT
few,TRBV6-4,TRBJ2-1,15,TRBD2,CASSDSSGGANEQFF,TGTGCCAGCAGTGACTCTAGCGGGGGGGCCAATGAGCAGTTCTTC
.,TRBV30,TRBJ1-1,12,.,CAWSVSQTEAFF,TGTGCCTGGAGTGTATCCCAGACTGAAGCTTTCTTT
.,TRBV28,TRBJ2-3,16,TRBD2,CASSSGTSGGPATQYF,TGTGCCAGCAGTTCCGGGACTAGCGGGGGGCCAGCGACGCAGTATTTT
.,TRBV24-1,TRBJ2-5,16,.,CATSEGPSTGIETQYF,TGTGCCACCAGTGAGGGGCCCTCCACAGGGATAGAGACCCAGTACTTC
.,TRBV4-2,TRBJ2-7,16,.,CASSLQTGGGGYEQYF,TGTGCCAGCAGCCTCCAAACCGGGGGAGGAGGATACGAGCAGTACTTC
.,TRBV6-5,TRBJ2-3,11,.,CATGSTDTQYF,TGTGCCACCGGTAGCACAGATACGCAGTATTTT
.,TRBV6-5,TRBJ2-4,15,.,CASSFAHGGGNIQYF,TGTGCCAGCAGCTTTGCCCACGGGGGAGGAAACATTCAGTACTTC
.,TRBV9,TRBJ1-2,16,TRBD1,CASSVSRDREPYGYTF,TGTGCCAGCAGCGTATCACGGGACAGGGAACCCTATGGCTACACCTTC
.,TRBV6-6,TRBJ1-6,15,.,CASTPIGGRNSPLHF,TGTGCCAGCACCCCGATCGGGGGACGGAATTCACCCCTCCACTTT